Presented here are 12 T cell receptor beta chains from one specimen sequenced in a study of cytomegalovirus exposure and HLA in healthy donors. Amplification used 60 Vbeta primers and 13 Jbeta primers. Sequenced by immunoSEQ multiplex PCR; TCRdb stores in-frame clones only, minus some. The table lists approximately 190,000 clones, 70% of them singletons. Sequencing input: PBMCs. Source of these receptors: a man aged 35 to 55 in good health and CMV-seropositive.

This sequence joins TRBV4-1 and TRBJ1-2, with 8 bases matching TRBD1. V shed 0 bases and J 8 bases; nucleotides not matched to a gene: 2. Germline V gene lookup returns CDR1 MGHRA and CDR2 YSYEKL. The CDR3 extends over 13 amino acids. The CDR3 spells CASSQETGVGYTF. For the CDR3, the DNA is TGCGCCAGCAGCCAAGAGACAGGGGTCGGCTACACCTTC.

This chain links TRBV11-2 with TRBJ1-1; a possible D gene is TRBD1 (6 bases). There are 14 residues in the CDR3. CDR1 and CDR2 from the germline V gene are SGHAT and FQNNGV. Between the trimmed V and J ends, which lost 3 bases and 4 bases, there was a span of 12 bases. The CDR3, as DNA: TGTGCCAGCAGCTTCAGCAGGGGCGCCACTGAAGCTTTCTTT. The encoded protein is CASSFSRGATEAFF.

The chain recombines TRBV7-9 with TRBJ1-1; D might be TRBD1 (5 bases). This CDR3 comprises 16 residues. Germline CDR1 and CDR2: SEHNR and FQNEAQ (reference sequence). V was trimmed by 2 bases and J by 3 bases, leaving 16 bases between them. CDR3 sequence: CASSLLSRGVYTEAFF. CDR3 DNA sequence: TGTGCCAGCAGCTTACTCTCTAGGGGTGTGTACACTGAAGCTTTCTTT.

The chain is built from TRBV6-6 and TRBJ2-7; D call uncertain. Germline lookup yields CDR1 MNHNY and CDR2 SVGAGI (reference sequence). V lost 2 bases and J lost 3, with 8 bases in between. The length of the CDR3 is 13 residues. For the CDR3, the DNA is TGTGCCAGCAGTTACGAGGATTACTACGAGCAGTACTTC. Its translation is CASSYEDYYEQYF.

This CDR3 is CASSQTVGTGELFF. In DNA form, the CDR3 reads TGTGCCAGCAGTCAGACAGTAGGAACCGGGGAGCTGTTTTTT. The gene calls are TRBV6-1 and TRBJ2-2, with D perhaps matching TRBD1 (5 bases). Trimming removed 5 bases at V and 5 bases at J, with 12 bases between. This CDR3 is 14 amino acids long. The V gene's germline CDR1 is MNHNS and CDR2 SASEGT.

The chain is built from TRBV7-9 and TRBJ2-3, with a weak D call TRBD2 (6 bases). CDR3 length equals 15 residues. In germline, CDR1 is SEHNR, CDR2 FQNEAQ (reference sequence). Trimming shortened V by 4 bases and J by 0 bases, and 11 bases separated the two germline ends. CDR3 sequence: CASSYTSRSTDTQYF. DNA for the CDR3: TGTGCCAGCAGCTATACTAGCCGCAGCACAGATACGCAGTATTTT.

The chain has TRBV6-1 and TRBJ2-2; D remains unclear. Trimming removed 9 bases at V and 2 bases at J, with 13 bases between. The CDR3 runs to 14 residues. Looked up from germline, CDR1 is MNHNS and CDR2 is SASEGT. Here the CDR3 reads CASRLQENTGELFF. In nucleotides, the CDR3 is TGTGCCAGTCGCCTTCAGGAAAACACCGGGGAGCTGTTTTTT.

V gene TRBV28 combines with J gene TRBJ1-1, with 7 bases aligning to TRBD1. The germline gives CDR1 MDHEN, CDR2 SYDVKM. The CDR3 loop spans 14 amino acids. V was pared by 8 bases and J by 5 bases, with 11 bases of the junction left unmatched. The CDR3 bases are TGTGCCAGCGGCCCGGACAGGAAAAGGACTGAAGCTTTCTTT. As protein: CASGPDRKRTEAFF.

With regard to this clone: At one of its ends the junction is not consistent with the germline gene, which may arise from a read error. CDR3 sequence: CSSSPTLGYQGREQYF. CDR3 DNA: TGTTCCAGCAGCCCGACCCTGGGATATCAGGGTAGGGAGCAGTACTTC. The chain uses TRBV7-9 and TRBJ2-7; a possible D gene is TRBD1 (5 bases). The CDR3 is 16 amino acids. Germline values: CDR1 SEHNR, CDR2 FQNEAQ (reference sequence).

This clone was counted a few times. The V and J genes are TRBV4-2 and TRBJ1-2, with a weak D call TRBD1 (5 bases). Germline values: CDR1 LGHNA, CDR2 YNFKEQ. The CDR3 is 15 residues long. Trimming cost V 2 bases and J 8 bases, with 18 bases left between them. The CDR3 DNA reads as TGTGCCAGCAGCCAAACAGGAGAGTGGGCACGGGGCTACACCTTC. This sequence encodes CASSQTGEWARGYTF.

The chain uses TRBV7-7 and TRBJ2-1; D is possibly TRBD2 (6 bases). There are 14 residues in the CDR3. Between the trimmed V and J ends, which lost 1 base and 7 bases, there was a span of 11 bases. Germline assignment: CDR1 SSHAT and CDR2 FNYEAQ (reference sequence). DNA for the CDR3: TGTGCCAGCAGCTTAGAGGGGAGGTGGAATGAGCAGTTCTTC. It encodes CASSLEGRWNEQFF.

This clone occurred a few times. This sequence joins TRBV4-3 and TRBJ1-1; 7 nucleotides line up with TRBD1. The germline gives CDR1 LGHNA, CDR2 YSLEER. There are 16 residues in the CDR3. J lost 0 bases, V lost 1 base, and 5 bases had no gene match. CDR3 loop: CASSQGGGKVNTEAFF. CDR3 bases: TGCGCCAGCAGCCAAGGAGGGGGCAAAGTGAACACTGAAGCTTTCTTT.